This T cell receptor beta chain was documented in a study of beta chain features in type 1 diabetes. Of the isolated RNA, all was reverse transcribed, and so the sequenced material was expressed TCRB transcripts. TCRdb's copy holds only in-frame clones and misses some; the assay was immunoSEQ multiplex PCR. The table has more than 150,000 clones, roughly 9% seen once; the top ten hold 0.7%. This CDR3 region has 13 residues. The germline CDR1 and CDR2 sequences are SQVTM and ANQGSEA. After removal of 3 bases from V and 6 bases from J, the junction contained 5 bases not matched to a gene. Comments on this clone: The antigen is unknown.

General observations from the study: Relative to healthy donors, patients appeared to have naive, central memory and Treg TCRB repertoires that were more similar. All four CD4+ subsets of Type 1 diabetes patients contained TCRB CDR3s that were moderately but significantly shorter.

The sample consisted of central memory CD4+ T cells from blood. V and J are TRBV29-1 and TRBJ2-7; the match to TRBD1 covers 10 bases. This TCR derives from a woman aged 25 to 45 with type 1 diabetes. The CDR3, as DNA: TGCAGCGTTGAGGGACAGGGGAGAGGCGAGCAGTACTTC. This encodes CSVEGQGRGEQYF.